These 13 T cell receptor beta chains originate from one sample sequenced in a study of T cells in Graves' hyperthyroidism and ophthalmopathy (dated by TCRdb to about 2019). Receptor libraries were prepared by multiplex PCR. These reads were obtained on an Illumina HiSeq 2000. The TCR beta CDR3 regions were amplified from the RNA transcripts. The first round of RT-PCR for the TCR CDR3 was performed with the HTBI primer set and the Qiagen OneStep RT-PCR kit. TCRdb reworked the public reads: Q25 trimming with fastp, MiXCR clone assembly, productive beta chains retained. A single entry per CDR3 protein holds the most common genes and DNA from its merged rows. The sample table lists roughly 380,000 distinct CDR3 sequences, 11% to 15% of them with a count of one. 11% of the sample is in the top ten clones. Sequences were obtained from blood. Every receptor here comes from a woman between 55 and 75 years old with Graves' hyperthyroidism.

Details on this clonotype: A read error may explain this, as a much larger clone is one base away. V is TRBV7-3 and J is TRBJ2-1; TRBD2 might be the D (6 bases). The CDR3 consists of 15 residues. Germline CDR1 and CDR2: SGHTA and FQGTGA. The CDR3 DNA sequence: TGTGCCAGCAGCTTAGCGGGACCCTCCTACAATGAGCAGTCCTTC. As protein: CASSLAGPSYNEQSF.

There are a few counts of this clonotype. The chain uses TRBV28 and TRBJ2-7, with 13 nucleotides matching TRBD2. Losses at the gene ends were 5 bases for V and 6 bases for J; bases not matched to a gene: 4. The CDR3 consists of 14 residues. Germline V gives CDR1 MDHEN, CDR2 SYDVKM. The CDR3 region is CASSPGTSGTEQYF. CDR3 DNA: TGTGCCAGCAGTCCCGGGACTAGCGGGACCGAGCAGTACTTC. Complete variable domain (other parts from reference TRBV28 and TRBJ2-7): DVKVTQSSRYLVKRTGEKVFLECVQDMDHENMFWYRQDPGLGLRLIYFSYDVKMKEKGDIPEGYSVSREKKERFSLILESASTNQTSMYLCASSPGTSGTEQYFGPGTRLTVT.

This clonotype was seen many times. The chain is built from TRBV2 and TRBJ1-5; 11 nucleotides agree with TRBD1. This CDR3 spans 15 amino acids. CDR1 and CDR2 (germline): SNHLY, FYNNEI. V was clipped by 4 bases and J by 7 bases; unmatched bases: 6. CDR3 nucleotides: TGTGCCAGCAGTGGGGACAGGGGGAACCGGCAGCCCCAGCATTTT. This translates into CASSGDRGNRQPQHF.

This clonotype appeared many times. The CDR3 region has the DNA TGTGCCAGCAGCCAAAAAGGGATGGGACTGCGAAACACCGGGGAGCTGTTTTTT. Translating it yields CASSQKGMGLRNTGELFF. The chain links TRBV3-1 to TRBJ2-2, with TRBD2 as a possible D gene (6 bases). Germline V lookup: CDR1 LGHDT, CDR2 YNNKEL (reference sequence). This CDR3 has 18 amino acids. Trimming removed 2 bases from V and 2 bases from J, with 18 bases in between.

This clonotype was seen repeatedly, ten times or more. The chain couples TRBV6-6 to TRBJ1-1; D is uncertain. Germline V gene data show CDR1 as MNHNY and CDR2 as SVGAGI (reference sequence). V was trimmed by 0 bases and J by 1 base, leaving 6 bases between them. This CDR3 contains 14 residues. CDR3 sequence (DNA): TGTGCCAGCAGTTACTCGTCAGAGAACACTGAAGCTTTCTTT. Translation: CASSYSSENTEAFF.

This clonotype was recorded many times. J is TRBJ2-7 and V is TRBV12-3 or TRBV12-4; D uncertain. The CDR3 is 14 amino acids. Trimming removed 3 bases from V and 2 bases from J, with 11 bases in between. CDR3 sequence (DNA): TGTGCCAGCAGTTTCGATAACGGCCCCTACGAGCAGTACTTC. Translation gives CASSFDNGPYEQYF.

The sample holds many counts of this clonotype. The chain is built from TRBV10-1 and TRBJ2-5, with D possibly being TRBD2 (5 bases). Per germline, CDR1 WNHNN and CDR2 SYGVQD (reference sequence). The CDR3 length is 15 residues. The germline V and J ends were trimmed by 0 bases and 2 bases, with 10 bases remaining between them. CDR3 DNA: TGCGCCAGCAGTGAGTCGTCTAGCCAACAAGAGACCCAGTACTTC. This codes for CASSESSSQQETQYF.

This CDR3 is CSVGDRDRGRADYGYTF. In DNA form, the CDR3 reads TGCAGCGTCGGCGACCGGGACAGGGGACGAGCTGACTATGGCTACACCTTC. The V gene is TRBV29-1, the J gene TRBJ1-2, with 10 bases aligning to TRBD1. This CDR3 region has 17 residues. V trimming: 6 bases; J trimming: 3 bases; junction bases outside the gene matches: 16. From germline, CDR1 is SQVTM and CDR2 ANQGSEA.

This clonotype was counted many times. The chain couples TRBV30 to TRBJ2-5, with D unresolved. Germline V lookup: CDR1 GTSNPN, CDR2 SVGIG (reference sequence). CDR3 size: 13 residues. The V end lost 3 bases, the J end lost 4 bases, and 12 bases lay between the germline ends. In DNA form, the CDR3 reads TGTGCCTGGAGATTGGCCGCCGCAGAGACCCAGTACTTC. Translating gives CAWRLAAAETQYF.

This clonotype has a count of ten or more. The rearrangement links TRBV30 to TRBJ1-5; D unclear. V gave up 0 bases and J gave up 3 bases, with 6 bases separating them. Per the germline V gene, CDR1 is GTSNPN and CDR2 is SVGIG (reference sequence). The CDR3 contains 13 residues. CDR3 nucleotides: TGTGCCTGGAGTGTACAGTACAATCAGCCCCAGCATTTT. This encodes CAWSVQYNQPQHF.

This clonotype appeared many times. The gene calls are TRBV12-5 and TRBJ2-1, with D maybe TRBD2 (5 bases). This CDR3 spans 14 amino acids. Germline CDR1 LGHNT, CDR2 FRNRAP. The V end was cut by 0 bases, the J end by 7 bases, with 10 bases between. The DNA for the CDR3 is TGTGCTAGTGGTTTGGTGCAAGGCGGGAATGAGCAGTTCTTC. Translating gives CASGLVQGGNEQFF.

This clonotype was detected ten times or more. Here the CDR3 reads CASLAYSTDTQYF. The CDR3 coding sequence is TGTGCCAGCTTAGCGTATAGCACAGATACGCAGTATTTT. J is TRBJ2-3 and V is TRBV7-9; tentative D call: TRBD2 (5 bases). This CDR3 region has 13 residues. CDR1 and CDR2 from the germline V gene are SEHNR and FQNEAQ (reference sequence). The V end was cut by 8 bases, the J end by 0 bases, with 9 bases between. Variable domain in full (rest from reference TRBV7-9 and TRBJ2-3): DTGVSQNPRHKITKRGQNVTFRCDPISEHNRLYWYRQTLGQGPEFLTYFQNEAQLEKSRLLSDRFSAERPKGSFSTLEIQRTEQGDSAMYLCASLAYSTDTQYFGPGTRLTVL.

CDR3 nucleotides: TGTGCCAGCTCACCAAGCCAGGAACTCACCGGGGAGCTGTTTTTT. It specifies CASSPSQELTGELFF. This sequence joins TRBV18 and TRBJ2-2; no definite D call. Germline assignment: CDR1 KGHSH and CDR2 LQKENI. The V end was cut by 2 bases, the J end by 4 bases, with 11 bases between. There are 15 residues in the CDR3.